One sample yielded the 7 T cell receptor beta chains listed below, sequenced in a study of CD8 T cells in Susac syndrome. After extraction with the RNeasy kit, roughly 0.45 to 1 ug of the RNA was reverse transcribed using random hexamers. TCRdb analysed the immunoSEQ multiplex PCR reads with MiXCR anew, one entry per CDR3 protein. The sample contains approximately 130,000 distinct CDR3 sequences, about 95% of which appear only once. Input material: CD4+ T cells from PBMCs. The receptors shown here come from a human donor in good health.

The rearrangement links TRBV5-1 to TRBJ1-1; D is possibly TRBD1 (6 bases). The CDR3 runs to 13 residues. Germline V gene sequence: CDR1 SGHRS, CDR2 YFSETQ. Trimming stripped 4 bases from V and 8 bases from J, with 15 bases between. The CDR3 nucleotides are TGCGCCAGCAGCACTGAGGGGGGCCCCGAAGCTTTCTTT. Translated: CASSTEGGPEAFF.

The V call is TRBV5-1, the J call TRBJ1-2, with a tentative D call TRBD1 (5 bases). Trimming removed 4 bases from V and 5 bases from J, with 9 bases in between. The CDR3 spans 12 residues. CDR1 is SGHRS and CDR2 is YFSETQ in the germline V gene. CDR3 DNA: TGCGCCAGCAGCACCGACAGATATGGCTACACCTTC. Protein sequence: CASSTDRYGYTF.

A few counts support this clonotype. Its ends do not fully match the called genes, so a read error is possible. The chain links TRBV29-1 to TRBJ2-1; the D gene is possibly TRBD1 (5 bases). Per the germline V gene, CDR1 is SQVTM and CDR2 is ANQGSEA. The CDR3 consists of 14 residues. CDR3 sequence reads: CSVAQGSSDNEQFF. For the CDR3, the DNA is TGCAGCGTTGCGCAGGGCAGCTCCGACAATGAGCAGTTCTTC.

The chain combines TRBV12-3 or TRBV12-4 with TRBJ2-1; D possibly corresponds to TRBD2 (6 bases). The length of the CDR3 is 17 residues. V lost 5 bases and J 6 bases, leaving 23 bases between the germline ends. The CDR3 region has the DNA TGTGCCAGCAGTGTGGGACGGCTAGCGTTCCGGGCCAATGAGCAGTTCTTC. Residues: CASSVGRLAFRANEQFF.

This chain connects TRBV28 to TRBJ1-2; D call uncertain. Trimming took off 7 bases at V and 6 bases at J, with 18 bases between the two ends. Germline CDR1 is MDHEN and CDR2 is SYDVKM. CDR3 length equals 14 residues. The CDR3 DNA reads as TGTGCCAGCACCACCCATTCCCAAGCTGATGGCTACACCTTC. It translates to CASTTHSQADGYTF.

The V call is TRBV29-1, the J call TRBJ2-2; 7 bases map to TRBD2. The junction had 10 bases not matched to a gene; V was cut back by 4 bases and J by 2 bases. CDR1 is SQVTM and CDR2 is ANQGSEA in the germline V gene. The CDR3 loop spans 16 amino acids. The CDR3 DNA is TGCAGCGTTGGGGCGGGAGTAGCGGTAAACACCGGGGAGCTGTTTTTT. Translated: CSVGAGVAVNTGELFF.

Written as DNA, the CDR3 is TGTGCCAGTAAAGGGACAAAGAATCAGCCCCAGCATTTT. It is translated as CASKGTKNQPQHF. This chain uses TRBV19 with TRBJ1-5; D is perhaps TRBD1 (6 bases). Germline assignment: CDR1 LNHDA and CDR2 SQIVND (reference sequence). There are 13 residues in the CDR3. V lost 7 bases and J lost 4, with 11 bases in between.